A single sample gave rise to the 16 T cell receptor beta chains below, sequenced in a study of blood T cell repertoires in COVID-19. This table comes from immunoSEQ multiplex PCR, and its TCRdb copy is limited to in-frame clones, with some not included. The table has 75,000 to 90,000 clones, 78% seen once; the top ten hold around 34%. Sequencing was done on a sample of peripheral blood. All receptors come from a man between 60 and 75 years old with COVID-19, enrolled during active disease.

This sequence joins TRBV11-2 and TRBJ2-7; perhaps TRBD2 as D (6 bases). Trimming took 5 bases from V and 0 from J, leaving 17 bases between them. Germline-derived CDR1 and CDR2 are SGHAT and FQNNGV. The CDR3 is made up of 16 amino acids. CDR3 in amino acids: CASSPLGGPTSYEQYF. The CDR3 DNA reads TGTGCCAGCAGCCCCCTCGGAGGGCCCACCTCCTACGAGCAGTACTTC.

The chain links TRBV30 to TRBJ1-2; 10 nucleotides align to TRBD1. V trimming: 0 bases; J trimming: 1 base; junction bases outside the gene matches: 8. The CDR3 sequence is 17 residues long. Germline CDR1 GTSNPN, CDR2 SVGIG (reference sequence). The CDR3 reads CAWSVKGQGQLNYGYTF. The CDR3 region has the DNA TGTGCCTGGAGTGTAAAGGGACAGGGGCAACTTAACTATGGCTACACCTTC.

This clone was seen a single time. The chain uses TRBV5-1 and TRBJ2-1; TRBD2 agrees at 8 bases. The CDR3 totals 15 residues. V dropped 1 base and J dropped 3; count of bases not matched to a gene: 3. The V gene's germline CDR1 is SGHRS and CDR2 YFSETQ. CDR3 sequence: CASSLLAGRYNEQFF. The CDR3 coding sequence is TGCGCCAGCAGCTTGTTAGCGGGACGCTACAATGAGCAGTTCTTC.

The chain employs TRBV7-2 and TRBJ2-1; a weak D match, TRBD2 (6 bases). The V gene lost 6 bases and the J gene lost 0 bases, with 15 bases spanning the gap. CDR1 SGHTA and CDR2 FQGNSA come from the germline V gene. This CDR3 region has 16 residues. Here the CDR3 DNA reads TGTGCCAGCAGGGGAGTGGGCGGGAACTCCTACAATGAGCAGTTCTTC. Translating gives CASRGVGGNSYNEQFF.

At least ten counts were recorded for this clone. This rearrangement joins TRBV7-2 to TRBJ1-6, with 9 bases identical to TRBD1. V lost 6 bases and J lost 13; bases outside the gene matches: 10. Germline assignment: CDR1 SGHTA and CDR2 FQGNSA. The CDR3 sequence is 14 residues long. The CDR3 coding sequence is TGTGCCAGCAGTCTCGACAGGGGGTTTGGGCCCCTCCACTTT. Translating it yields CASSLDRGFGPLHF. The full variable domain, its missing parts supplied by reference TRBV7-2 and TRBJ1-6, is GAGVSQSPSNKVTEKGKDVELRCDPISGHTALYWYRQSLGQGLEFLIYFQGNSAPDKSGLPSDRFSAERTGGSVSTLTIQRTQQEDSAVYLCASSLDRGFGPLHFGNGTRLTVT.

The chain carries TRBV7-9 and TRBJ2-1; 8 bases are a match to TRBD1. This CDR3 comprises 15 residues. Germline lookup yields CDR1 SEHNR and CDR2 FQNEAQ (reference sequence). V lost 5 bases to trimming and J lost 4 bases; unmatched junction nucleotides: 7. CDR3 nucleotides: TGTGCCAGCAGCAGAGACAGGGGATTGTACAATGAGCAGTTCTTC. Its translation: CASSRDRGLYNEQFF.

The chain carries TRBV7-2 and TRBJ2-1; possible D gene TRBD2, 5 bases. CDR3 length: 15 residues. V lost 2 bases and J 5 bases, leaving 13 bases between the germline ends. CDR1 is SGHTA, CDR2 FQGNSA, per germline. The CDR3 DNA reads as TGTGCCAGCAGCTTATCGAGCGGCCGTGACAATGAGCAGTTCTTC. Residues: CASSLSSGRDNEQFF.

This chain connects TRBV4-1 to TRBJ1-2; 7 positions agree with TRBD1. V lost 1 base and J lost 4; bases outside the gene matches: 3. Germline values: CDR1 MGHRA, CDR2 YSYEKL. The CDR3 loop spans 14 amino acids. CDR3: CASSQGRGTYGYTF. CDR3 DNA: TGCGCCAGCAGCCAAGGCAGGGGGACCTATGGCTACACCTTC.

As DNA, the CDR3 is TGCGCCAGCAGCCAAGGCACTACAGGGGCCAACACTGAAGCTTTCTTT. This translates into CASSQGTTGANTEAFF. The chain combines TRBV4-3 with TRBJ1-1; 7 positions agree with TRBD1. Germline V gives CDR1 LGHNA, CDR2 YSLEER. Trimming took 1 base from V and 2 from J; bases not matched to a gene: 7. This CDR3 is 16 amino acids long.

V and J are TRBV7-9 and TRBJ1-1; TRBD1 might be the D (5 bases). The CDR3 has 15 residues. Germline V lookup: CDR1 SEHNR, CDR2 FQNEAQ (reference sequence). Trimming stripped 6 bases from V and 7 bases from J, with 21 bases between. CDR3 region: CASRPHRGEGGEAFF. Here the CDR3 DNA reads TGTGCCAGCAGACCACACCGGGGGGAGGGCGGTGAAGCTTTCTTT.

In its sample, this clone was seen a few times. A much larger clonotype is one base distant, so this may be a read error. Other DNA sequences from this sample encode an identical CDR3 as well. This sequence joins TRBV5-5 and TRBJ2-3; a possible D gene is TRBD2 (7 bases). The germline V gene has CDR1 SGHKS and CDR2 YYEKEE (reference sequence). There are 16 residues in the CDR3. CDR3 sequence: CPRSLGGGGRALPGYF. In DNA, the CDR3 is TGTCCCCGCAGCTTGGGCGGGGGCGGGCGGGCCCTCCCTGGGTATTTT.

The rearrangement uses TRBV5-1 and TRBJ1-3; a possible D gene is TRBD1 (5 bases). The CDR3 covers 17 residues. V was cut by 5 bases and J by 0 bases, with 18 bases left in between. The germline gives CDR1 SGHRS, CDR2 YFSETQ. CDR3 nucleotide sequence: TGCGCCAGCAGACCTGGGGGGGACGGACTCTCTGGAAACACCATATATTTT. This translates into CASRPGGDGLSGNTIYF.

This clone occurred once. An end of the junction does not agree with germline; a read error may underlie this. This CDR3 reads CASTEQPLAIYNEQFF. CDR3 nucleotides: TGTGCCAGCACTGAACAACCGTTAGCGATTTACAATGAGCAGTTCTTC. The chain couples TRBV6-1 to TRBJ2-1, with D possibly being TRBD2 (5 bases). The CDR3 loop spans 16 amino acids. Looked up from germline, CDR1 is MNHNS and CDR2 is SASEGT.

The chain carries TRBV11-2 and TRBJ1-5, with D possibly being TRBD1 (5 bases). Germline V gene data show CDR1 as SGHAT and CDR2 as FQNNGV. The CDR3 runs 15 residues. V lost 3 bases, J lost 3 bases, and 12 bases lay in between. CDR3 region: CASSLGYRNNQPQHF. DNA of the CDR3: TGTGCCAGCAGCTTGGGTTACAGGAACAATCAGCCCCAGCATTTT.

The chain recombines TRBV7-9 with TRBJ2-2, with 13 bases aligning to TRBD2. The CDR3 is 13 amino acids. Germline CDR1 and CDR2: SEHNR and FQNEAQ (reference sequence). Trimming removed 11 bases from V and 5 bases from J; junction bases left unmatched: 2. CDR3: CAEGLAGTGELFF. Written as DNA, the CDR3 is TGTGCCGAGGGACTAGCGGGGACCGGGGAGCTGTTTTTT.

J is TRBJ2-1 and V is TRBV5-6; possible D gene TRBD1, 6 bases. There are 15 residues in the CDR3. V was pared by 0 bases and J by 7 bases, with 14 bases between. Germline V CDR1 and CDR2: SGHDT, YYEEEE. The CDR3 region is CASSLGRGWGNEQFF. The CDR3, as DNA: TGTGCCAGCAGCTTGGGCAGGGGATGGGGAAATGAGCAGTTCTTC.